This TCR beta chain was captured by sequencing in a study of neurological immune-mediated disorders. Broader study findings: Healthy controls had more TCR clonal expansion than multiple sclerosis, which showed the least, whereas HTLV-1-associated myelopathy showed the most. Phylogenetic grouping placed 18 of 34 multiple sclerosis patients' repertoires in one related-CDR3 cluster, a possible signature.

This CDR3 is built from 15 residues. CDR1 and CDR2 (germline): LGHDT, YNNKEL (reference sequence). V dropped 4 bases and J dropped 12 bases, with 22 bases sitting between them. MiXCR, applied by TCRdb to the 5' RACE reads, yields one record per CDR3 protein. Of about 89,000 distinct CDR3 sequences in the sample, approximately 2.8% are singletons; the top ten hold 0.9% to 1.4%. This clonotype showed up many times. Its target is not known. The sequenced material came from PBMCs. The chain couples TRBV3-1 to TRBJ2-1, with D perhaps matching TRBD1 or TRBD2 (5 bases each). The receptor comes from a woman aged 25-40 years with multiple sclerosis. Here the CDR3 DNA reads TGTGCCAGCAGCCCCGACCTCGGGCCTATGAGGGGGCAGTTCTTC. It encodes CASSPDLGPMRGQFF.